This T cell receptor beta chain is from a study of T-cell memory formation after mild COVID-19. About the research overall: Across donors, TCR clusters were largely donor specific.

The CDR3 has 14 amino acids. Germline CDR1 reads LGHNA; CDR2 reads YNFKEQ. J gave up 6 bases and V 0 bases, and 4 bases lay outside the gene matches. Broader study findings: Shrinking CD4+ clones were chiefly CM and EM; CD8+ ones were chiefly EMRA. There were some responding clones in pre-infection memory, which suggested that cross-reactive memory had joined.

Turning to this clonotype: The target antigen is unknown.

After 5'RACE with constant-segment primers, TCR alpha and TCR beta cDNA libraries carrying sample barcodes and UMIs were obtained. MiXCR, applied by TCRdb to the 5' RACE reads, yields one record per CDR3 protein. The table records a few hundred thousand distinct CDR3 sequences, approximately 16% of them present only once. The J gene is TRBJ1-2, the V gene TRBV4-2; TRBD1 agrees at 7 bases. This clonotype was obtained from a man between 18 and 35 years old who had mild COVID-19 (a few samples of this study predate the infection). Cell type and time point are not known. The sequenced material came from PBMCs or a T cell subset sorted from them (not recorded which). The CDR3 DNA is TGTGCCAGCAGCCAAGAGACAGGGTCGGATGGCTACACCTTC. This encodes CASSQETGSDGYTF.